Described below is a single T cell receptor beta chain sequence and its context. CD45RO-negative CD8 cells positively selected for CCR7 made up the naive population, which excluded terminally differentiated effector memory CD45RA+ cells. The data are from a study of shared clonotypes between healthy human individuals. Sequencing was performed with immunoSEQ multiplex PCR; in TCRdb, only in-frame clones are kept and a portion is missing. The repertoire holds around 2.1 million clones, with about 92% as singletons. Per the germline V gene, CDR1 is ENHRY and CDR2 is SYGVKD. The length of the CDR3 is 14 residues. With V trimmed by 2 bases and J by 5 bases, 2 bases remained unmatched.

The clonotype was recovered from a man between 18 and 35 years old in good health. Some clones in this sample may be carry-over from other donors' samples. The chain uses TRBV10-3 and TRBJ1-5; 8 nucleotides align to TRBD1. Specimen: naive CD8+ T cells from PBMCs. The CDR3 region is CAISEGQGYQPQHF. In DNA form, the CDR3 reads TGTGCCATCAGTGAGGGACAGGGTTATCAGCCCCAGCATTTT.